This T cell receptor (beta chain) was recovered during a study of blood T cell repertoires in COVID-19. The trim removed 1 base at V and 8 bases at J, leaving 19 bases unmatched. This CDR3 contains 19 residues. Germline V gene lookup returns CDR1 MGHRA and CDR2 YSYEKL. Repertoires were generated with immunoSEQ multiplex PCR, while TCRdb's copy carries only in-frame clones and drops some. The data show some 120,000 clones, with 70% to 90% seen just once and 1.5% to 1.7% held by the top ten. J is TRBJ2-1 and V is TRBV4-1, with 8 nucleotides matching TRBD2. The receptor's source is a human donor in a cohort sampled during active COVID-19. Sequencing used peripheral blood. CDR3 residues: CASSQGQSTGGTRFDEQFF. The CDR3, as DNA: TGCGCCAGCAGCCAAGGCCAAAGTACTGGCGGGACTAGATTCGATGAGCAGTTCTTC.